This TCR beta chain was retrieved from a study of identical twins. Findings of the study overall: Beta out-of-frame sequences displayed a weaker excess of sharing between twins.

This clonotype came up many times. Its cognate antigen is unknown. Trimming shortened V by 0 bases and J by 3 bases, and 18 bases separated the two germline ends. This CDR3 is built from 17 residues. Germline V lookup: CDR1 LGHNA, CDR2 YNFKEQ. One entry per CDR3 protein results from TCRdb running MiXCR on the 5' RACE reads. Among around 470,000 distinct CDR3 sequences listed, approximately 14% were seen once. These data were also filed under a second study, of yellow fever vaccine responses in identical twins.

The receptor comes from a woman between 18 and 29 years old in good health. The chain has TRBV4-2 and TRBJ2-7, with D tentatively TRBD1 or TRBD2 (6 bases each). The specimen was CD4+ T cells sorted from blood. CDR3 in amino acids: CASSQERTLGGSYEQYF. CDR3 sequence (DNA): TGTGCCAGCAGCCAAGAAAGGACCCTAGGGGGGAGCTACGAGCAGTACTTC.